This TCR beta chain was obtained from a study of cytomegalovirus exposure and HLA in healthy donors (dated by TCRdb to 2016 to 2017). In terms of the full investigation: An earlier analysis of several hundred of the donors reported 250 to 300 Gb of sequence data and roughly 100 million unique TCR beta sequences from about 200 million T cells. An early release that covered some 640 HLA-typed donors contained about 300 gigabases of sequencing data and approximately 85 million unique TCR sequences. Among the approximately 430 genotyped donors, under 90% belonged to the genetic ancestry cluster associated with self-reported Caucasian donors. The study aimed to test whether signatures of past pathogen exposure could be identified by cataloging public T cell receptors. The T cell repertoires of under 700 subjects were profiled by immunosequencing and related to cytomegalovirus serostatus. In addition to the first cohort of approximately 670 subjects, a separate validation cohort of approximately 130 different subjects was used. To predict cytomegalovirus infection status, the study combined high-throughput TCR immunosequencing, statistical association of individual TCRs with disease status, and machine learning. A later analysis re-examined previously published TCR beta repertoires from 500 to 700 donors and added high-resolution HLA genotyping to investigate patterns of TCR occurrence. The later analysis used no new phenotypic data to find candidate immune exposures, relying instead on TCR beta sequences and their occurrence across donors. An earlier analysis of fewer than 750 of the donors used high-throughput TCR beta sequencing to judge whether each TCR beta V gene segment behaved as functional or pseudogenic. Donor age, sex, ethnicity and CMV serostatus were compiled together with the repertoire data. A later genetic analysis took genome-wide SNP genotypes for about 55% of the 666 donors and used that subset as a discovery cohort. All discovery cohort repertoires had been generated on a single sequencing platform. HLA typing included class I and class II loci at four-digit resolution. The number of typed donors differed by locus: 629-630 for A, B, C, DRB1 and DQB1; 522 for DQA1; around 580 for DPA1; and 400 to 480 for DPB1. Because of strong linkage in the cohort, roughly five DR-DQ haplotypes were treated as single units for association and clustering. Among 300 to 500 genotyped donors of the cohort, an average of roughly 230,000 unique TCR beta nucleotide sequences was sequenced per donor, of which 15% to 20% were non-productive.

The cohort was made up of 666 healthy bone marrow donors. All cohort members were sampled while nominally healthy, although unrecorded immune exposures were likely present. The donor was CMV seropositive and was included in the group of 290 or so seropositive cohort members. Every donor gave a peripheral blood sample, and the peripheral blood mononuclear cells from that sample were used for TCR beta sequencing. The Qiagen DNeasy Blood Extraction Kit was used to extract genomic DNA from the blood cell samples. General conclusions and limits of the study: Because some donors lacked HLA typing at each locus, the association tests relied only on the typed subset. A few of the identified cytomegalovirus-associated TCR beta chains were confirmed in vitro to be specific for cytomegalovirus antigens. Across donors, most TCR sequences were observed very rarely, whereas some public TCRs were present in many individuals. The cohort was sequenced for TCR beta chains only, and without alpha or paired-chain data the features that could be detected were limited. When HLA alleles, especially DR and DQ, strongly co-occurred, attributing TCR associations to individual alleles was difficult. A cluster of highly shared sequence variants was judged likely to be a technical artifact of the sequencing pipeline. The authors suggested that the approach could potentially be extended to other disease states and immunological phenotypes. An association between a missense DCLRE1C variant and V-gene and J-gene trimming of TCR beta chains was found in a later genetic analysis and replicated in an independent cohort. In an earlier analysis of several hundred of the donors, most TCR beta V segments were observed in productive rearrangements about 87% or about 30% of the time, broadly matching IMGT annotations. In a later analysis, most CMV-associated TCR beta chains were found to appear HLA-restricted, with HLA associations seemingly driven largely by CMV exposure. In a later analysis, the rate of TCR association differed among HLA loci, with DRB1 alleles having the most associated TCRs and HLA-C alleles having the fewest. A further reported finding was that TCR beta sequences accurately predicted the HLA-A and HLA-B alleles for most subjects in the first cohort. CMV serostatus was the only immune exposure information available for the cohort. A later analysis found that HLA-associated TCR beta chains were more clonally expanded and had lower generation probabilities than equally common non-associated chains. In a later analysis, several top co-occurrence clusters were reported to appear linked to parvovirus B19, influenza, CMV and Epstein-Barr virus. The presence/absence analyses assumed that sequencing depth was roughly uniform across donors, and that assumption may not be true. Because counts were too low, more than 15 rarely observed V segments, including chromosome 9 orphons, were excluded from the earlier analysis of fewer than 650 of the donors. The classifier was reported to diagnose cytomegalovirus status with high specificity and sensitivity in both the original and validation cohorts. According to a later genetic analysis, donors in an Asian-associated ancestry cluster had fewer N-insertions in productive TCRs than the roughly 700-donor mean. A later analysis associated roughly 17,000 TCR beta sequences with specific HLA alleles at a false discovery rate of 0.05. A total of 150 to 200 TCR beta chains were listed by the study as associated with cytomegalovirus. Some IMGT-functional V segments, including TRBV6-2 and TRBV6-3, could not be told apart with the 87-base-pair reads, so those segments were excluded. Correlated functional status among segregating V segments might be attributable to linkage disequilibrium, but an unknown experimental factor could not be ruled out.

About this clone: Its antigen is not yet known.

From the germline V gene, CDR1 is SGDLS and CDR2 is YYNGEE. V lost 2 bases and J lost 0 bases; the stretch between them is 15 bases long. Spanning cysteine to phenylalanine, the CDR3 consists of 17 amino acids. Just the 51-base CDR3 DNA is kept, in frame starting at base 1. Library construction relied on the immunoSEQ multiplex PCR assay. For the multiplex PCR, a mixture combining 60 forward primers for TCR Vbeta segments and 13 reverse primers for TCR Jbeta segments was used. The CDR3 region of rearranged TCR beta genes was amplified from genomic DNA with a multiplex PCR assay. The amplified TCR beta libraries were sequenced on the Illumina HiSeq System as 87-base-pair reads. From the authors' description of their analysis: A later analysis counted about 80 million unique TCR beta chains across the 666 repertoires, and 10 million to 12 million of these chains were shared by at least two donors. Raw reads were error-corrected and collapsed into unique sequences by a nearest-neighbor algorithm in which closely related sequences were merged to remove PCR and sequencing errors. CDR3 sequences were aligned to IMGT reference sequences to assign V, D and J gene segments. For a sequence to be retained, at least a six-nucleotide match to both a V gene segment and a J gene segment was required. A rearrangement was called productive if the CDR3 had no stop codons and remained in frame with V and J, and every other rearrangement was called non-productive. Following IMGT convention, CDR3 was defined as the stretch from the second conserved V-encoded cysteine to the conserved J-encoded phenylalanine. The earlier analysis of roughly 590 of the donors excluded any sequence lacking an unambiguous match to a single V gene segment. An earlier analysis of roughly 590 of the donors called V segments functional above 56.7% productive rearrangements and segregating when the between-donor standard deviation exceeded 5%. To diagnose cytomegalovirus status from the catalog of TCR beta chain sequences, a statistical classification framework was built. In a later analysis, TCR nucleotide sequences were compared against IMGT/GENE-DB human TR gene sequences so that V and J genes could be assigned. The TCRdist pipeline was used in a later analysis to assign CDR3 sequences and most-parsimonious VDJ recombination scenarios. In a later analysis, each TCR beta chain was defined by its CDR3 amino acid sequence together with its V-gene family, and reads without a unique V-gene family were excluded. A later analysis removed 550 to 700 highly shared, low-generation-probability nucleotide sequences to deal with suspected cross-contamination and a sequencing artifact. For each public chain, a later analysis derived a clonal expansion index from normalized ranks of inferred template counts within each repertoire. In a later analysis, generation probabilities were computed with a VDJ recombination model fitted to out-of-frame rearrangements, and the resulting probabilities were checked against IGoR. A later analysis scored TCR-TCR, TCR-HLA and TCR-CMV co-occurrence with hypergeometric tests, applying a repertoire-size bias correction to TCR pairs. A later analysis estimated false discovery rates by permuting HLA or CMV assignments 20 times. A later analysis grouped co-occurring TCRs with DBSCAN, adding TCRdist sequence similarity when clustering within HLA-allele-positive subsets. Co-occurrence clustering excluded repertoires with fewer than 30,000 or more than 120,000 public chains, plus five with anomalous nucleotide sharing. The clones in this table, taken by TCRdb from immuneACCESS, are in-frame only. Not every clone is retained; where verified, under half of the shortfall comes from an unresolved V gene, and the cause of the rest is unknown. V and J calls plus clone size are reproduced from that table; the DNA served to infer D and trimming. The table held for this sample gives over 100,000 clones. 1.5% to 2% of the sample belongs to the ten largest clones.

This sequence uses TRBV9 and TRBJ2-1; TRBD2 is a possible D gene, resting on 6 matching bases. The receptor was isolated from a woman in her 40s in good health and CMV-seropositive. The sample taken for sequencing was PBMCs. The nucleotides read TGTGCCAGCAGCGTGTTAGCGGAGGGGAGCTCCTACAATGAGCAGTTCTTC. This codes for CASSVLAEGSSYNEQFF.